This TCR beta chain originates from a study of tumor-infiltrating lymphocytes in primary liver carcinoma. Deletions cut 7 bases from V and 7 bases from J, with 16 bases between. This CDR3 has 14 residues. Without any cell sorting, about 19-31 mg of bulk tissue yielded co-extracted RNA and DNA. A constant-region primer primed TCR beta cDNA synthesis from 400 to 550 ng of total RNA. Slightly modified ARM-PCR, run as three nested multiplex PCR rounds, produced the TCR beta libraries. Each of the first two PCR rounds ran 9 to 11 cycles with TRBV1-TRBV30 forward and C-beta reverse primers. TCRdb independently ran MiXCR on the multiplex PCR reads; one entry per CDR3 protein. The table shows 100,000 or so distinct CDR3 sequences, with around 84% occurring only once. This clonotype was seen many times. The antigen is unknown. Study-wide findings and caveats: Researchers report that only about 8-25% of top clones turned up in all five tumor regions. Researchers found tumor-adjacent and tumor-blood pairs overlapped less than tumor region pairs.

Sequencing used liver tumor tissue from sampling region 3. Subset specified: tumor region T3, left-lateral pole. This chain joins TRBV12-3 or TRBV12-4 and TRBJ2-2, with a possible D match to TRBD2 (7 bases). This receptor was identified in a man aged 40-55 years with primary liver carcinoma and hepatitis B virus infection. The CDR3 coding sequence is TGTGCCAGCAATGATCGGGGGGCAAGCGGGGAGCTGTTTTTT. It encodes CASNDRGASGELFF.